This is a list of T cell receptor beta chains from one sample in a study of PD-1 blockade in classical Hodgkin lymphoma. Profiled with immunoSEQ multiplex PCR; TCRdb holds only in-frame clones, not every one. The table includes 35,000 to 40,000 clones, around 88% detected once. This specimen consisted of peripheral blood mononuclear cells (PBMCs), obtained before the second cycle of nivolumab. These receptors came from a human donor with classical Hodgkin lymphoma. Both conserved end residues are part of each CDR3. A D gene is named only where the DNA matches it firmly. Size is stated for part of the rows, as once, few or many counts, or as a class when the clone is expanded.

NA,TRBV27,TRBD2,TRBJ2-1,TGTGCCAGCAGTTTATCAAGCGGGAGGGCCGTAGAAAGCAATGAGCAGTTCTTC,CASSLSSGRAVESNEQFF
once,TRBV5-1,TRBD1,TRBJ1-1,TGCGCCAGCAGAGCGGGACAGCAGAACACTGAAGCTTTCTTT,CASRAGQQNTEAFF
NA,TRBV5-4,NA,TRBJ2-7,TGTGCCAGCAGCCCGATGGAGGGAGCATTCGAGCAGTACTTC,CASSPMEGAFEQYF
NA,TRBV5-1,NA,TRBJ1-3,TGCGCCAGCAGCCGTTCACCACTCTCCGACAGCTTTTTAAACACCATATATTTT,CASSRSPLSDSFLNTIYF
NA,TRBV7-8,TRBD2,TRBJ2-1,TGTGCCAGCAGTATTCGACTGGGACTAGCGGAACACAATGAGCAGTTCTTC,CASSIRLGLAEHNEQFF
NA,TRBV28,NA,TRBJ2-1,TGTGCCAGCAGTTTGGCGCGTTTCAGTAATGAGCAGTTCTTC,CASSLARFSNEQFF
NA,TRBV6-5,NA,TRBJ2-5,TGTGCCAGCAGTTACTCAAGAGAGACCCAGTACTTC,CASSYSRETQYF
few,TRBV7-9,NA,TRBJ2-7,TGTGCCAGCAGCGGAGACTCGGCCGAGCAGTACTTC,CASSGDSAEQYF
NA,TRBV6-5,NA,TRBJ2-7,TGTGCCAGACCCCCCTACGAGCAGTACTTC,CARPPYEQYF
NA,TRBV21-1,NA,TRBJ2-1,TGTGCCAGCAGCAAAGTGGGGGGGCCCTACAATGAGCAGTTCTTC,CASSKVGGPYNEQFF
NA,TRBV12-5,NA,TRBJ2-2,TGTGCTAGTGGTTTGGTACTAAAGGGCTGGACCTCCACTGTACGGGGGAACACCGGGGAGCTGTTTTTT,CASGLVLKGWTSTVRGNTGELFF
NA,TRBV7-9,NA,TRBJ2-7,TGTGCCAGCAGCCCGCTGTCGGAGATCGAGCAGTACTTC,CASSPLSEIEQYF
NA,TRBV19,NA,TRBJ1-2,TGTGCCAGTATCCAGCGGGGGGAAACATATGGCTACACCTTC,CASIQRGETYGYTF
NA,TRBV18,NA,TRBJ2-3,TGTGCCAGCTCACCAGGAGGGGTTACGCAGTATTTT,CASSPGGVTQYF
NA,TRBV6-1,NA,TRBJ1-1,TGTGCCGGGGGAGGGACCGGTCGGGGAGCTTTCTTT,CAGGGTGRGAFF
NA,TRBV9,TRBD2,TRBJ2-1,TGTGCCAGCAGCCCCCGAATAACTAGCGGGACCTATGAGCAGTTCTTC,CASSPRITSGTYEQFF
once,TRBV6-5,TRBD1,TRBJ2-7,TGTGCCAGCAGGACGGGACAGCCCTACGAGCAGTACTTC,CASRTGQPYEQYF
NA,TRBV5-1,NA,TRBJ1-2,TGCGCCAGCAGCTTGGACAGGGACCTCTATGGCTACACCTTC,CASSLDRDLYGYTF
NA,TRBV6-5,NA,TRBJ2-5,TGTGCCAGCAGTACCATGGAGACCCAGTACTTC,CASSTMETQYF
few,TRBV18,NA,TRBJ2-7,TGTGCCAGCTCACCAGGGAGGAACGAGCAGTACTTC,CASSPGRNEQYF